These 5 T cell receptor beta chains originate from one sample sequenced in a study of T-cell memory formation after mild COVID-19. From the 5' RACE reads, TCRdb called clonotypes with MiXCR, one entry per CDR3 protein. The sample includes a few hundred thousand distinct CDR3 sequences, 10% seen only once; the top ten take approximately 3%. Sequences were obtained from PBMCs or a T cell subset sorted from them (not recorded which). The receptors were sampled from a man aged 18 to 30 who had mild COVID-19 (a few samples of this study predate the infection). Cell type and time point are not known.

The chain couples TRBV6-2 or TRBV6-3 to TRBJ2-7; D is ambiguous. The V gene's germline CDR1 is MNHEY and CDR2 SVGEGT. Deletions cut 2 bases from V and 4 bases from J, with 15 bases between. This CDR3 is 15 amino acids long. The DNA of the CDR3 is TGTGCCAGCAGTTACGGCGACGCTATGGGGTACGAGCAGTACTTC. Its translation: CASSYGDAMGYEQYF.

Many counts were recorded for this clonotype. V gene TRBV6-2 or TRBV6-3 combines with J gene TRBJ2-5; TRBD2 is a possible D gene (7 bases). V was pared by 0 bases and J by 1 base, with 12 bases between. This CDR3 region has 16 residues. Germline assignment: CDR1 MNHEY and CDR2 SVGEGT. DNA for the CDR3: TGTGCCAGCAGTTACTCAGGTGGGGGGGCCCAAGAGACCCAGTACTTC. Translating it yields CASSYSGGGAQETQYF.

J is TRBJ2-3 and V is TRBV7-2, with 7 bases aligning to TRBD1. The trim removed 4 bases at V and 5 bases at J, leaving 6 bases unmatched. This CDR3 contains 14 residues. CDR1 SGHTA and CDR2 FQGNSA come from the germline V gene. CDR3 in amino acids: CASSSTGYGDTQYF. DNA of the CDR3: TGTGCCAGCAGCTCGACAGGGTACGGAGATACGCAGTATTTT.

This clonotype was found a few times. The chain employs TRBV12-3 or TRBV12-4 and TRBJ2-7; 9 nucleotides align to TRBD1. This CDR3 is 14 amino acids long. V lost 4 bases, J lost 7 bases, and 8 bases stayed unmatched. CDR3 amino acids: CASSWNRGPGEQYV. The CDR3 region has the DNA TGTGCCAGCAGTTGGAACAGGGGGCCTGGGGAGCAGTACGTC.

There are a few counts of this clonotype. V is TRBV7-6 and J is TRBJ1-4; 9 nucleotides agree with TRBD1. This CDR3 is built from 15 residues. Trimming took 1 base from V and 7 from J; bases not matched to a gene: 4. The germline CDR1 and CDR2 sequences are SGHVS and FNYEAQ. CDR3 sequence (DNA): TGTGCCAGCAGCTTAGGGGGACAGGGAGGTGAAAAACTGTTTTTT. Translated, it gives CASSLGGQGGEKLFF. The full variable domain, with the rest looked up from reference TRBV7-6 and TRBJ1-4, is GAGVSQSPRYKVTKRGQDVALRCDPISGHVSLYWYRQALGQGPEFLTYFNYEAQQDKSGLPNDRFSAERPEGSISTLTIQRTEQRDSAMYRCASSLGGQGGEKLFFGSGTQLSVL.